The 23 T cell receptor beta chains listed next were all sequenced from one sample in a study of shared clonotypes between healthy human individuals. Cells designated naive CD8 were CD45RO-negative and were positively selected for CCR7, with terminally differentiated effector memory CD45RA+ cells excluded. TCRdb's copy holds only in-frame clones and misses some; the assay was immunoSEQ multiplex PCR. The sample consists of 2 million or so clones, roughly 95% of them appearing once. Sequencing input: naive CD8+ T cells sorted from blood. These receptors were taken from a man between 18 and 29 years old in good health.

As DNA, the CDR3 is TGTGCCAGCAGAAATACCGGGACAGGGAATGGCTACACCTTC. Its protein product is CASRNTGTGNGYTF. V and J are TRBV6-4 and TRBJ1-2; TRBD1 matches 9 bases. The CDR3 covers 14 residues. J lost 6 bases, V lost 6 bases, and 8 bases had no gene match. Per germline, CDR1 MRHNA and CDR2 SNTAGT.

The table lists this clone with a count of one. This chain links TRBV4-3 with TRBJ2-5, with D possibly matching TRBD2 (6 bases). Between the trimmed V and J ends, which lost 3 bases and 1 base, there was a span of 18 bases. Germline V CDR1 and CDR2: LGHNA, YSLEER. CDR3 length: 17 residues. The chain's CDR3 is CASSQGQIADLQETQYF. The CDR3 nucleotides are TGCGCCAGCAGCCAGGGTCAAATAGCGGATCTCCAAGAGACCCAGTACTTC.

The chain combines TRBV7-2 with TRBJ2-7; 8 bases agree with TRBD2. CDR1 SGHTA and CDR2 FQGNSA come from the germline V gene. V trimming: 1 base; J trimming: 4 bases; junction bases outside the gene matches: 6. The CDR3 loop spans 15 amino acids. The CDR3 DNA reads TGTGCCAGCAGCTTAGACGGCGGGAGGACGTACGAGCAGTACTTC. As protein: CASSLDGGRTYEQYF. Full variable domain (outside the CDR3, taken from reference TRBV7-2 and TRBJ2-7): GAGVSQSPSNKVTEKGKDVELRCDPISGHTALYWYRQSLGQGLEFLIYFQGNSAPDKSGLPSDRFSAERTGGSVSTLTIQRTQQEDSAVYLCASSLDGGRTYEQYFGPGTRLTVT.

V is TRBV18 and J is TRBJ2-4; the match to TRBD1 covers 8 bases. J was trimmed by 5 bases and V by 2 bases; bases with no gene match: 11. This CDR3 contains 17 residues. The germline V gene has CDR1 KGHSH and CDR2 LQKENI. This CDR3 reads CASSPSGQGGRENIQYF. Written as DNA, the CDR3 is TGTGCCAGCTCACCATCAGGACAGGGAGGCAGGGAAAACATTCAGTACTTC.

The chain's CDR3 is CASKDSTVGNQPQHF. In DNA form, the CDR3 reads TGCGCCAGCAAAGATTCGACAGTGGGCAATCAGCCCCAGCATTTT. The chain couples TRBV10-1 to TRBJ1-5; a possible D gene is TRBD1 (5 bases). Per germline, CDR1 WNHNN and CDR2 SYGVQD (reference sequence). The CDR3 loop spans 15 amino acids. The ends were cut back, 7 bases at V and 2 bases at J, with 15 bases in the middle.

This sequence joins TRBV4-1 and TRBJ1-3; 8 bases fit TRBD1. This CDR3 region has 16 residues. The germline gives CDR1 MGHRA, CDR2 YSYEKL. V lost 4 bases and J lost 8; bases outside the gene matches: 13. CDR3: CASSPSTGQEGDTIYF. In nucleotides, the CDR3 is TGCGCCAGCAGCCCCTCGACGGGACAGGAGGGGGACACCATATATTTT.

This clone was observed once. CDR3 in amino acids: CASSQTAGAKNYGYTF. CDR3 bases: TGCGCCAGCAGCCAAACTGCGGGGGCGAAGAACTATGGCTACACCTTC. This chain links TRBV4-1 with TRBJ1-2; D possibly corresponds to TRBD1 (6 bases). The length of the CDR3 is 16 residues. V was shortened by 2 bases and J by 2 bases, with 15 bases between the two germline ends. The germline V gene encodes CDR1 MGHRA and CDR2 YSYEKL.

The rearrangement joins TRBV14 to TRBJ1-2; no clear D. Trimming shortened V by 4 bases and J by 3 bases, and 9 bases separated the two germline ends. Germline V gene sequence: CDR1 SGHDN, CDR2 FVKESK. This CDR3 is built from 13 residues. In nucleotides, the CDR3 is TGTGCCAGCAGCCCAGAGGACTACTATGGCTACACCTTC. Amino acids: CASSPEDYYGYTF. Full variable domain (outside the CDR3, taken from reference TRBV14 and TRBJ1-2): EAGVTQFPSHSVIEKGQTVTLRCDPISGHDNLYWYRRVMGKEIKFLLHFVKESKQDESGMPNNRFLAERTGGTYSTLKVQPAELEDSGVYFCASSPEDYYGYTFGSGTRLTVV.

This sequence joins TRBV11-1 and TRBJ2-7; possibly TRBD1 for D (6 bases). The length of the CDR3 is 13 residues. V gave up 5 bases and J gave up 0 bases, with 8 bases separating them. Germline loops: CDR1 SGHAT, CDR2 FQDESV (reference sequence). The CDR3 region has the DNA TGTGCCAGCAGCCCGGGACACTCCTACGAGCAGTACTTC. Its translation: CASSPGHSYEQYF.

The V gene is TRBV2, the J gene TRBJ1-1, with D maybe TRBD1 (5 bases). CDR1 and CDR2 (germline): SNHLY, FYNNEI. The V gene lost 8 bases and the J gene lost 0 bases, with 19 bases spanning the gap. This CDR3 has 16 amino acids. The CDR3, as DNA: TGTGCCAGCTTCTTAATAAGGACAACTATGAACACTGAAGCTTTCTTT. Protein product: CASFLIRTTMNTEAFF.

The CDR3 DNA reads as TGCGCCAGCAGCCCCGAGGGGGAGACCCAGTACTTC. The encoded protein is CASSPEGETQYF. V is TRBV4-1 and J is TRBJ2-5; D could derive from TRBD1 or TRBD2 (5 bases each). CDR1 is MGHRA, CDR2 YSYEKL, per germline. The V end was cut by 4 bases, the J end by 5 bases, with 8 bases between. CDR3 size: 12 residues.

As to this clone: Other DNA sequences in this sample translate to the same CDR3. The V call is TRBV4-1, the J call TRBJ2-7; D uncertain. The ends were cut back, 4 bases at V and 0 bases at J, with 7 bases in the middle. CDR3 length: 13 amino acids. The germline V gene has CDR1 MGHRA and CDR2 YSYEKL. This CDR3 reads CASSPGPSYEQYF. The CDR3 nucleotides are TGCGCCAGCAGCCCCGGACCCTCCTACGAGCAGTACTTC.

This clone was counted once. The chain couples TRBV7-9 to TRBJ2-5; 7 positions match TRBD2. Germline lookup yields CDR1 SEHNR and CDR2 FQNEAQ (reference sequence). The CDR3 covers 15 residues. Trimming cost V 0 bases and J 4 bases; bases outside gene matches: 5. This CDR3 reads CASSLAGGSPETQYF. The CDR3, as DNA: TGTGCCAGCAGCTTAGCGGGGGGGTCACCAGAGACCCAGTACTTC.

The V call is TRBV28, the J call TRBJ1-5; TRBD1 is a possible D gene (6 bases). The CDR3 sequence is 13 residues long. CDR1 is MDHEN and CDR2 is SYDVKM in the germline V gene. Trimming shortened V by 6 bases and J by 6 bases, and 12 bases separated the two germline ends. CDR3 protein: CASSPTGAQPQHF. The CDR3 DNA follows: TGTGCCAGCAGCCCGACAGGTGCTCAGCCCCAGCATTTT.

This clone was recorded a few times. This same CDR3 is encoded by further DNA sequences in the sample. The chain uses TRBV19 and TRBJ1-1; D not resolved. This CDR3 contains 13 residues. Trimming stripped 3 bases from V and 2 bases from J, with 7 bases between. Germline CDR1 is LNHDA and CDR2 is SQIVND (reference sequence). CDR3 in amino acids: CASSIHLNTEAFF. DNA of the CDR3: TGTGCCAGTAGTATCCACCTCAACACTGAAGCTTTCTTT. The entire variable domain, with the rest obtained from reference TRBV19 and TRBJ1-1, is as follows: DGGITQSPKYLFRKEGQNVTLSCEQNLNHDAMYWYRQDPGQGLRLIYYSQIVNDFQKGDIAEGYSVSREKKESFPLTVTSAQKNPTAFYLCASSIHLNTEAFFGQGTRLTVV.

The CDR3 DNA reads as TGTGCCAGCAGTTACCTTCGGGGAGAAGAGACCCAGTACTTC. This translates into CASSYLRGEETQYF. This sequence joins TRBV6-5 and TRBJ2-5, with D perhaps TRBD2 (5 bases). Per the germline V gene, CDR1 is MNHEY and CDR2 is SVGAGI. Trimming stripped 2 bases from V and 3 bases from J, with 10 bases between. This CDR3 spans 14 amino acids.

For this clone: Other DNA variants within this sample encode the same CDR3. The CDR3 nucleotides are TGTGCCAGCAGTGAAGCGCCGGGCTCCTACGAGCAGTACTTC. Encoded protein: CASSEAPGSYEQYF. This rearrangement joins TRBV2 to TRBJ2-7; no reliable D call. This CDR3 spans 14 amino acids. Trimming left V 0 bases short and J 0 bases short, with 6 bases between. CDR1 is SNHLY, CDR2 FYNNEI, per germline.

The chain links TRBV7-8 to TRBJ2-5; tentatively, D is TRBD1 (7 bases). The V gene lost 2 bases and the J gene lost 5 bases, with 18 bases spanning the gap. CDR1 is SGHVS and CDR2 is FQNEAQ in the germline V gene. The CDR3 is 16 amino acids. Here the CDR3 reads CASSLWGGGTDETQYF. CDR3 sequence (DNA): TGTGCCAGCAGCTTATGGGGAGGCGGGACAGACGAGACCCAGTACTTC. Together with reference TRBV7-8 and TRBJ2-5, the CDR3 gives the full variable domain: GAGVSQSPRYKVAKRGQDVALRCDPISGHVSLFWYQQALGQGPEFLTYFQNEAQLDKSGLPSDRFFAERPEGSVSTLKIQRTQQEDSAVYLCASSLWGGGTDETQYFGPGTRLLVL.

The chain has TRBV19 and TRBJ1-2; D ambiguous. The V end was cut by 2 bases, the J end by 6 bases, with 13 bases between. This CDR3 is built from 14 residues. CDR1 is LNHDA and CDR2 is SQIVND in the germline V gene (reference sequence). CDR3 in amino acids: CASSILGMLNGYTF. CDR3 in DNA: TGTGCCAGTAGTATACTGGGTATGTTAAATGGCTACACCTTC.

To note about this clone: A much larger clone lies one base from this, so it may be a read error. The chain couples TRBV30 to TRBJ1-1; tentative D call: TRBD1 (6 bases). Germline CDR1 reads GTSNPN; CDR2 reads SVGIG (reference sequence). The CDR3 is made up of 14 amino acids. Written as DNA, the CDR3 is TGTGCCTGGAGTCTGGACAGATCCTTCACTGAAGCTTCCTTT. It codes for CAWSLDRSFTEASF.

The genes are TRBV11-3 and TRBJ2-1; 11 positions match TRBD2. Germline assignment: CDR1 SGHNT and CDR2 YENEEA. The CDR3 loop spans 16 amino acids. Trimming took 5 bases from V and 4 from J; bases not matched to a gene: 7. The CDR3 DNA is TGTGCCAGCAGCAAATATAGCGGGGGGGATTACAATGAGCAGTTCTTC. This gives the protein CASSKYSGGDYNEQFF.

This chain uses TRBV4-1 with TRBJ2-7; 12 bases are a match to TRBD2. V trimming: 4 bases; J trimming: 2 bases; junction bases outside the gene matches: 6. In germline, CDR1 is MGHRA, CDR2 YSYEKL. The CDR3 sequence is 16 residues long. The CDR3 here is CASSPWTSGVTYEQYF. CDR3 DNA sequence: TGCGCCAGCAGCCCATGGACTAGCGGGGTAACCTACGAGCAGTACTTC.

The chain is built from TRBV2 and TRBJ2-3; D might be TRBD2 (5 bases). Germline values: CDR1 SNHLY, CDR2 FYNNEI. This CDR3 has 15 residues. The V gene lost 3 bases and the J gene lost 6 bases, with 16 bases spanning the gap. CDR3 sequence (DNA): TGTGCCAGCAGTGACCAAACGGCGACGGGGGATACGCAGTATTTT. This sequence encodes CASSDQTATGDTQYF.